This note documents a single T cell receptor beta chain sequence. This sample was included in a study of T cells in Graves' hyperthyroidism and ophthalmopathy. As for the study in general: Peripheral blood was obtained at initial diagnosis, preceding any treatment.

There were TCR beta CDR3 regions amplified from RNA transcripts. The study used the HTBI primer set for a first-round RT-PCR of the TCR CDR3. A single record per CDR3 protein comes from TCRdb applying MiXCR to the multiplex PCR reads. The data show about 420,000 distinct CDR3 sequences, roughly 15% seen once. The V gene end was trimmed by 4 bases and the J gene end by 4 bases; junction bases not matched to a gene: 10. CDR3 length: 17 amino acids. The germline CDR1 and CDR2 sequences are SGHRS and YFSETQ. The rearrangement joins TRBV5-1 to TRBJ2-3, with 12 nucleotides matching TRBD2. Source material: blood. The TCR was taken from a woman aged 18-30 years with Graves' hyperthyroidism. DNA of the CDR3: TGCGCCAGCAGCCAGGGGGCTAGCGGGAGGGCAGCAGATACGCAGTATTTT. Its translation: CASSQGASGRAADTQYF.